Below, 21 T cell receptor beta chains from the same sample are listed, as sequenced in a study of T cells in Graves' hyperthyroidism and ophthalmopathy. The CDR3 regions of TCR beta were amplified from RNA transcripts. TCR CDR3 underwent first-round RT-PCR with the HTBI primer set. TCRdb recomputed calls from the multiplex PCR reads with MiXCR, one row per CDR3 protein. The table lists 550,000 to 600,000 distinct CDR3 sequences, roughly 17% of them singletons. Material: blood. The receptors here all came from a young woman with Graves' hyperthyroidism.

The table lists this clonotype with a few counts. The chain combines TRBV6-1 with TRBJ1-2; D is perhaps TRBD1 (5 bases). This CDR3 region has 13 residues. Germline V gene lookup returns CDR1 MNHNS and CDR2 SASEGT. Trimming stripped 5 bases from V and 4 bases from J, with 11 bases between. CDR3 in amino acids: CASSSTGPYGYTF. The CDR3 region has the DNA TGTGCCAGCAGTTCAACAGGCCCCTATGGCTACACCTTC.

The V call is TRBV2, the J call TRBJ2-2; 8 bases map to TRBD1. The CDR3 is 19 amino acids. V lost 6 bases and J lost 1; bases outside the gene matches: 16. CDR1 is SNHLY and CDR2 is FYNNEI in the germline V gene. CDR3 DNA: TGTGCCAGCAGCGTAGAGGAGAACCGGGACAGGCGGAACACCGGGGAGCTGTTTTTT. Its protein is CASSVEENRDRRNTGELFF.

This chain connects TRBV28 to TRBJ2-3; D assignment may be TRBD1 or TRBD2 (6 bases each). This CDR3 has 16 amino acids. Germline V gives CDR1 MDHEN, CDR2 SYDVKM. Trimming took off 1 base at V and 2 bases at J, with 13 bases between the two ends. DNA of the CDR3: TGTGCCAGCAGTTTATCGGGGGCAGGGTACACAGATACGCAGTATTTT. Its protein is CASSLSGAGYTDTQYF.

This clonotype was found a few times. The V call is TRBV6-1, the J call TRBJ2-3, with D possibly TRBD2 on 5 matching bases. CDR1 and CDR2 from the germline V gene are MNHNS and SASEGT. This CDR3 comprises 13 residues. V was clipped by 7 bases and J by 6 bases, with 14 bases between them. The CDR3: CASILGGSDTQYF. CDR3 bases: TGTGCCAGCATCCTTGGCGGGTCGGATACGCAGTATTTT.

This clonotype has only a few counts. The CDR3 ends on some other residue instead of the conserved phenylalanine or tryptophan, so this is likely a read error. The chain uses TRBV28 and TRBJ2-1; the D gene could be TRBD1 or TRBD2 (5 bases each). The CDR3 runs to 14 residues. Germline V CDR1 and CDR2: MDHEN, SYDVKM. V gave up 11 bases and J gave up 3 bases, with 17 bases separating them. This chain's CDR3 is CACTGWGSYNEQFS. DNA of the CDR3: TGTGCCTGCACGGGGTGGGGCAGCTACAATGAGCAGTTCTCC.

The chain is built from TRBV5-8 and TRBJ2-2; the D gene is possibly TRBD2 (6 bases). The CDR3 covers 15 residues. Germline V gene lookup returns CDR1 SGHTS and CDR2 YDEGEE. Trimming stripped 2 bases from V and 8 bases from J, with 16 bases between. The CDR3 reads CASSLRDSARGELFF. CDR3 nucleotide sequence: TGTGCCAGCAGCTTACGGGACTCCGCACGAGGGGAGCTGTTTTTT. The full variable domain, completed using reference TRBV5-8 and TRBJ2-2, is EAGVTQSPTHLIKTRGQQATLRCSPISGHTSVYWYQQALGLGLQFLLWYDEGEERNRGNFPPRFSGRQFPNYSSELNVNALELEDSALYLCASSLRDSARGELFFGEGSRLTVL.

This clonotype was counted many times. One end of the junction is discordant with germline, which a read error may explain. The rearrangement links TRBV11-1 to TRBJ2-1; D is uncertain. The length of the CDR3 is 17 residues. Germline lookup yields CDR1 SGHAT and CDR2 FQDESV (reference sequence). The CDR3 here is CASNLRAPSPGGDEQFF. CDR3 DNA: TGTGCCAGCAACTTAAGGGCCCCGTCCCCAGGCGGTGATGAGCAGTTCTTC.

This clonotype occurred a few times. The rearrangement joins TRBV12-3 or TRBV12-4 to TRBJ2-1; the D gene could be TRBD1 or TRBD2 (5 bases each). V lost 8 bases and J lost 2, with 16 bases in between. CDR3 length: 15 amino acids. CDR3 sequence reads: CASATGTDPYNEQFF. As DNA, the CDR3 is TGTGCCAGCGCGACCGGGACCGACCCCTACAATGAGCAGTTCTTC.

This clonotype turned up a few times. The chain joins TRBV5-8 to TRBJ2-7; 9 bases align to TRBD2. Looked up from germline, CDR1 is SGHTS and CDR2 is YDEGEE. The ends lost 2 bases at V and 3 bases at J; junction bases unmatched: 9. The CDR3 loop spans 16 amino acids. CDR3 protein: CASSFRTSVARYEQYF. In DNA, the CDR3 is TGTGCCAGCAGCTTCCGGACTAGCGTGGCGCGCTACGAGCAGTACTTC.

This clonotype was seen only a few times. A read error may produce the germline difference seen at one junction end. This sequence joins TRBV27 and TRBJ2-3, with 7 bases lining up with TRBD2. This CDR3 is built from 16 residues. Germline lookup yields CDR1 MNHEY and CDR2 SMNVEV (reference sequence). The CDR3 DNA reads TGTGCCAGCAGTCAATTTAGCGGGTCTAGCACAGATGCGCAGTATTTT. Encoded protein: CASSQFSGSSTDAQYF.

This clonotype has ten or more counts. The CDR3 DNA reads TGCAGTGCTCCTGGTTGGTCCCCGCCCTACGAGCAGTACTTC. It encodes CSAPGWSPPYEQYF. The J gene is TRBJ2-7, the V gene TRBV20-1; D remains ambiguous. Germline V gives CDR1 DFQATT, CDR2 SNEGSKA (reference sequence). Deletions cut 5 bases from V and 2 bases from J, with 16 bases between. The CDR3 is made up of 14 amino acids.

This clonotype has at least ten counts. A read error may produce the germline difference seen at one junction end. The chain is built from TRBV2 and TRBJ1-5; 9 nucleotides agree with TRBD1. This CDR3 has 17 amino acids. Germline CDR1 reads SNHLY; CDR2 reads FYNNEI. The CDR3 is CASREGTGRSSNQPQHF. CDR3 coding DNA: TGTGCCAGCAGGGAAGGGACAGGGCGGTCGAGCAATCAGCCCCAGCATTTT.

This rearrangement joins TRBV7-9 to TRBJ2-7; 9 bases align to TRBD1. The V segment lost 5 bases and the J segment 2 bases; nucleotides outside the gene matches: 7. Per germline, CDR1 SEHNR and CDR2 FQNEAQ (reference sequence). CDR3 length: 15 residues. CDR3 loop: CASSQGQGSPYEQYF. As DNA, the CDR3 is TGTGCCAGCAGCCAGGGACAGGGTTCCCCCTACGAGCAGTACTTC.

The V call is TRBV6-5, the J call TRBJ2-2; TRBD2 might be the D (6 bases). This CDR3 is built from 13 residues. Germline CDR1 MNHEY, CDR2 SVGAGI. The V end was cut by 0 bases, the J end by 7 bases, with 6 bases between. As DNA, the CDR3 is TGTGCCAGCAGTTACTCCGGGGGCGGGGAGCTGTTTTTT. Translating it yields CASSYSGGGELFF.

This clonotype was recorded many times. The CDR3 loop is CASLRTGGSYNEQFF. CDR3 coding DNA: TGCGCCAGCTTAAGGACAGGGGGGTCCTACAATGAGCAGTTCTTC. The chain carries TRBV5-1 and TRBJ2-1; 10 nucleotides align to TRBD1. This CDR3 has 15 amino acids. The V segment lost 7 bases and the J segment 1 base; nucleotides outside the gene matches: 5. Germline lookup yields CDR1 SGHRS and CDR2 YFSETQ.

This clonotype appeared many times. This chain connects TRBV6-1 to TRBJ2-5; weak D call: TRBD2 (6 bases). In germline, CDR1 is MNHNS, CDR2 SASEGT. The CDR3 extends over 16 amino acids. Deletions cut 7 bases from V and 10 bases from J, with 28 bases between. The CDR3 sequence is CASTPDPAGAGGDQYF. CDR3 in DNA: TGTGCCAGCACCCCAGACCCAGCGGGCGCCGGTGGGGACCAGTACTTC.

This clonotype was counted between two and nine times. The rearrangement uses TRBV24-1 and TRBJ1-2; D is perhaps TRBD1 (5 bases). Germline V gene data show CDR1 as KGHDR and CDR2 as SFDVKD. This CDR3 spans 12 amino acids. V was trimmed by 10 bases and J by 8 bases, leaving 16 bases between them. In DNA, the CDR3 is TGTGCCACGAGGGGTAATTCTAGCGGCTACACCTTC. Translated, it gives CATRGNSSGYTF.

This clonotype was recorded many times. The rearrangement uses TRBV13 and TRBJ2-7; the match to TRBD1 covers 10 bases. The length of the CDR3 is 15 residues. Looked up from germline, CDR1 is PRHDT and CDR2 is FYEKMQ (reference sequence). V lost 5 bases to trimming and J lost 2 bases; unmatched junction nucleotides: 6. DNA for the CDR3: TGTGCCAGCAGCGCGACAGGGGGCGAAGCCTACGAGCAGTACTTC. This encodes CASSATGGEAYEQYF.

This clonotype occurred many times. The chain joins TRBV6-1 to TRBJ1-5; a weak D match, TRBD1 (5 bases). CDR3 length: 15 residues. Germline CDR1 and CDR2: MNHNS and SASEGT. V lost 2 bases to trimming and J lost 4 bases, with 12 bases between them. The CDR3 is CASSERGPANQPQHF. For the CDR3, the DNA is TGTGCCAGCAGTGAACGGGGACCCGCTAATCAGCCCCAGCATTTT.

This clonotype was detected many times. The rearrangement uses TRBV11-2 and TRBJ2-7; 9 positions agree with TRBD1. The germline V gene has CDR1 SGHAT and CDR2 FQNNGV. The CDR3 is 15 amino acids. Trimming removed 5 bases from V and 2 bases from J; junction bases left unmatched: 7. CDR3 sequence reads: CASSPQQGATYEQYF. CDR3 bases: TGTGCCAGCAGCCCTCAACAGGGGGCCACCTACGAGCAGTACTTC.

The V call is TRBV5-4, the J call TRBJ2-7, with TRBD1 matching 8 bases. Trimming at V came to 2 bases and at J to 4 bases, leaving 8 bases not matched to a gene. Germline CDR1 reads SGHNT; CDR2 reads YYREEE (reference sequence). CDR3 length: 15 amino acids. This CDR3 is CASSFGTGGEYEQYF. CDR3 bases: TGTGCCAGCAGCTTCGGAACAGGGGGAGAATACGAGCAGTACTTC. The full variable domain, its missing parts supplied by reference TRBV5-4 and TRBJ2-7, is ETGVTQSPTHLIKTRGQQVTLRCSSQSGHNTVSWYQQALGQGPQFIFQYYREEENGRGNFPPRFSGLQFPNYSSELNVNALELDDSALYLCASSFGTGGEYEQYFGPGTRLTVT.